Here is one T cell receptor beta chain with its context. As yet, its antigen is unknown. The V and J ends lost 2 bases and 2 bases respectively, with 5 bases between them. The germline V gene encodes CDR1 SQVTM and CDR2 ANQGSEA. This CDR3 region has 12 residues. The data stem from a study of blood T cells in healthy people across ages. Study findings and constraints: Diversity estimated from one million T cells was considered an underestimate. A roughly linear age-dependent decrease characterized TCR beta diversity per million T cells. The study found more naive CD4+ cells and higher diversity in long-lived than aged donors.

Primers used in a second PCR of roughly 7 to 12 cycles were a sample-barcoded 5' primer and a J-beta primer mix. Every single cDNA molecule received a tag from a template-switch adaptor with 12 random nucleotides. Each CDR3 protein is one row after TCRdb ran MiXCR on the 5' RACE reads. The table includes roughly 800,000 distinct CDR3 sequences, over 45% detected once. The gene calls are TRBV29-1 and TRBJ2-3; D not resolved. Sample: blood. The TCR comes from a young man in good health. This chain's CDR3 is CSVEKDTDTQYF. For the CDR3, the DNA is TGCAGCGTTGAAAAGGACACAGATACGCAGTATTTT.